The 24 T cell receptor beta chains presented below share a single source sample, sequenced in a study of blood T cell repertoires in COVID-19. Repertoires were generated with immunoSEQ multiplex PCR, while TCRdb's copy carries only in-frame clones and drops some. Of some 200,000 clones in the sample, about nine tenths were seen once. The source material was PBMCs or T cells enriched from blood (not recorded which). The source of these receptors is a woman aged 50 to 60 in a cohort exposed to, infected with or recovered from COVID-19 (not recorded which).

The chain joins TRBV28 to TRBJ2-3; tentative D call: TRBD2 (7 bases). Trimming shortened V by 1 base and J by 10 bases, and 15 bases separated the two germline ends. CDR3 length: 14 residues. In germline, CDR1 is MDHEN, CDR2 SYDVKM. CDR3 loop: CASSLYKGGDSQYF. The CDR3 DNA sequence: TGTGCCAGCAGTTTATATAAGGGGGGGGACTCGCAGTATTTT.

The rearrangement links TRBV4-3 to TRBJ2-3; 9 bases are a match to TRBD2. With 0 bases clipped from V and 0 bases from J, the junction kept 16 bases outside the gene matches. Germline V gene data show CDR1 as LGHNA and CDR2 as YSLEER. CDR3 length equals 21 residues. The CDR3 nucleotides are TGCGCCAGCAGCCAAGATAGGCTAGCGGGGCCGCCTGCACATAGCACAGATACGCAGTATTTT. Its translation: CASSQDRLAGPPAHSTDTQYF.

The chain links TRBV5-1 to TRBJ2-7, with a weak D call TRBD2 (6 bases). Trimming removed 5 bases from V and 2 bases from J, with 17 bases in between. This CDR3 is built from 15 residues. Germline CDR1 SGHRS, CDR2 YFSETQ. The CDR3 reads CASRADYLSPYEQYF. In DNA, the CDR3 is TGCGCCAGCAGGGCGGACTATCTTTCCCCCTACGAGCAGTACTTC.

V usage is TRBV4-3 and J usage is TRBJ1-4; no clear D gene. The CDR3 extends over 13 amino acids. The V gene's germline CDR1 is LGHNA and CDR2 YSLEER. V was pared by 2 bases and J by 7 bases, with 8 bases between. CDR3 amino acids: CASSQRTGEKLFF. CDR3 bases: TGCGCCAGCAGCCAACGGACTGGTGAAAAACTGTTTTTT.

The chain employs TRBV6-5 and TRBJ1-3; the D is unclear. Germline V gives CDR1 MNHEY, CDR2 SVGAGI. The CDR3 runs to 12 residues. The V end was cut by 9 bases, the J end by 0 bases, with 6 bases between. The CDR3, as DNA: TGTGCCAGTGAGGACTCTGGAAACACCATATATTTT. It codes for CASEDSGNTIYF.

There are a few counts of this clone. The rearrangement uses TRBV5-4 and TRBJ1-6; 8 positions match TRBD1. Germline V gives CDR1 SGHNT, CDR2 YYREEE (reference sequence). The length of the CDR3 is 16 residues. With V trimmed by 4 bases and J by 6 bases, 9 bases remained unmatched. CDR3 protein: CASSRRGQVINSPLHF. For the CDR3, the DNA is TGTGCCAGCAGCCGACGGGGACAGGTGATTAATTCACCCCTCCACTTT.

The V call is TRBV3-1 (or the pseudogene TRBV3-2), the J call TRBJ2-7, with 13 bases lining up with TRBD2. The CDR3 covers 18 residues. Trimming cost V 4 bases and J 0 bases; bases outside gene matches: 9. Germline CDR1 and CDR2: LGHDT and YNNKEL (reference sequence). The CDR3 reads CASSPRTSGGDSSYEQYF. The CDR3 DNA is TGTGCCAGCAGCCCGCGAACTAGCGGGGGGGATAGCTCCTACGAGCAGTACTTC.

This chain uses TRBV29-1 with TRBJ2-7; maybe TRBD1 (5 bases). The CDR3 loop spans 16 amino acids. Trimming left V 2 bases short and J 0 bases short, with 17 bases between. CDR1 and CDR2 (germline): SQVTM, ANQGSEA. The DNA for the CDR3 is TGCAGCGTTGAATTCGTTGGGGCTCGAAGCTCCTACGAGCAGTACTTC. Translation gives CSVEFVGARSSYEQYF.

A single count supports this clone. This rearrangement joins TRBV2 to TRBJ2-1, with TRBD2 matching 10 bases. CDR3 length equals 14 residues. The V segment lost 2 bases and the J segment 12 bases; nucleotides outside the gene matches: 7. CDR1 is SNHLY, CDR2 FYNNEI, per germline. CDR3 bases: TGTGCCAGCAGTGAAAGCGGGGGGGCACGTGGGCAGTTCTTC. Its protein is CASSESGGARGQFF.

V is TRBV7-2 and J is TRBJ1-2; D call uncertain. From germline, CDR1 is SGHTA and CDR2 FQGNSA. This CDR3 is 13 amino acids long. V lost 5 bases to trimming and J lost 5 bases, with 12 bases between them. The CDR3 DNA reads as TGTGCCAGCAGCCGCCTGTCGGGGTATGGCTACACCTTC. Protein: CASSRLSGYGYTF.

The V gene is TRBV4-2, the J gene TRBJ1-1; TRBD1 agrees at 8 bases. Germline assignment: CDR1 LGHNA and CDR2 YNFKEQ. CDR3 length: 15 residues. V gave up 2 bases and J gave up 6 bases; unmatched junction bases: 8. CDR3 amino acids: CASSQPRAGGAEAFF. DNA of the CDR3: TGTGCCAGCAGCCAACCTCGCGCAGGGGGCGCTGAAGCTTTCTTT.

The sample holds a few counts of this clone. The CDR3 region is CAWNVLAGSTYEQYF. CDR3 nucleotide sequence: TGTGCCTGGAACGTACTAGCGGGCTCAACCTACGAGCAGTACTTC. The rearrangement uses TRBV30 and TRBJ2-7, with 9 bases fitting TRBD2. Per germline, CDR1 GTSNPN and CDR2 SVGIG (reference sequence). This CDR3 is 15 amino acids long. With V trimmed by 4 bases and J by 2 bases, 9 bases remained unmatched.

The chain couples TRBV12-5 to TRBJ2-1, with 8 positions matching TRBD2. Germline CDR1 and CDR2: LGHNT and FRNRAP. V trimming: 1 base; J trimming: 0 bases; junction bases outside the gene matches: 8. The CDR3 extends over 18 amino acids. The CDR3 reads CASGLDPSGGLSYNEQFF. The CDR3 nucleotides are TGTGCTAGTGGTTTGGACCCGAGCGGGGGCCTCTCCTACAATGAGCAGTTCTTC.

The chain couples TRBV9 to TRBJ2-1, with TRBD1 matching over 10 bases. This CDR3 comprises 19 residues. V lost 0 bases, J lost 10 bases, and 19 bases stayed unmatched. Germline V lookup: CDR1 SGDLS, CDR2 YYNGEE. CDR3 amino acids: CASSVGEALTGTGDGEQFF. The CDR3 DNA sequence: TGTGCCAGCAGCGTAGGGGAGGCTCTCACCGGGACAGGGGACGGAGAGCAGTTCTTC.

The chain combines TRBV24-1 with TRBJ2-1; 7 bases are a match to TRBD2. The V segment lost 4 bases and the J segment 2 bases; nucleotides outside the gene matches: 4. The CDR3 spans 15 residues. Per the germline V gene, CDR1 is KGHDR and CDR2 is SFDVKD. CDR3 amino acids: CATSESGRAYNEQFF. The CDR3 DNA sequence: TGTGCCACCAGTGAGTCGGGGAGGGCCTACAATGAGCAGTTCTTC.

The chain recombines TRBV9 with TRBJ2-2; 10 positions agree with TRBD2. The V gene's germline CDR1 is SGDLS and CDR2 YYNGEE. The CDR3 sequence is 15 residues long. Germline trimming cut 2 bases from V and 6 bases from J; bases unmatched to any gene: 4. The CDR3 reads CASSVTSGDSGELFF. The CDR3 DNA reads TGTGCCAGCAGCGTCACTAGCGGGGACTCCGGGGAGCTGTTTTTT.

This chain joins TRBV2 and TRBJ2-7; TRBD1 might be the D (6 bases). V was shortened by 8 bases and J by 5 bases, with 16 bases between the two germline ends. The length of the CDR3 is 13 residues. The germline V gene encodes CDR1 SNHLY and CDR2 FYNNEI. In DNA form, the CDR3 reads TGTGCCAGCCTATCGGACAGAGGCAACGAGCAGTACTTC. Encoded protein: CASLSDRGNEQYF.

The table lists this clone with a few counts. V is TRBV2 and J is TRBJ1-1, with D uncertain. This CDR3 is 12 amino acids long. Per the germline V gene, CDR1 is SNHLY and CDR2 is FYNNEI. Trimming cost V 4 bases and J 5 bases, with 8 bases left between them. The CDR3 is CASSVSGTEAFF. DNA of the CDR3: TGTGCCAGCAGTGTTTCCGGGACTGAAGCTTTCTTT.

The table lists this clone with many counts. This chain uses TRBV9 with TRBJ2-5; a possible D gene is TRBD2 (5 bases). In germline, CDR1 is SGDLS, CDR2 YYNGEE. Trimming removed 5 bases from V and 2 bases from J, with 16 bases in between. This CDR3 comprises 15 residues. The CDR3 DNA is TGTGCCAGCAGTCCCGCGATAGCGAGTCAAGAGACCCAGTACTTC. Translation: CASSPAIASQETQYF.

This clone was counted a single time. This chain uses TRBV4-3 with TRBJ1-1; D is unclear. CDR1 LGHNA and CDR2 YSLEER come from the germline V gene. V was trimmed by 0 bases and J by 0 bases, leaving 14 bases between them. CDR3 length: 17 residues. The CDR3 bases are TGCGCCAGCAGCCAAGATTGGGGAGCCAGTATGAACACTGAAGCTTTCTTT. As protein: CASSQDWGASMNTEAFF.

This sequence joins TRBV11-2 and TRBJ1-3; 8 nucleotides line up with TRBD1. Germline V lookup: CDR1 SGHAT, CDR2 FQNNGV. Trimming took 6 bases from V and 3 from J; bases not matched to a gene: 10. CDR3 length: 16 residues. For the CDR3, the DNA is TGTGCCAGCAGTGTCAGAACAGGGGGACATGGAAACACCATATATTTT. Protein sequence: CASSVRTGGHGNTIYF. Using reference TRBV11-2 and TRBJ1-3 for the parts outside the CDR3, the full variable domain is EAGVAQSPRYKIIEKRQSVAFWCNPISGHATLYWYQQILGQGPKLLIQFQNNGVVDDSQLPKDRFSAERLKGVDSTLKIQPAKLEDSAVYLCASSVRTGGHGNTIYFGEGSWLTVV.

CDR3 DNA sequence: TGCGCCAGCAGCCGGGCCCTTGATAGCGGGGAGCTGTTTTTT. Protein product: CASSRALDSGELFF. J is TRBJ2-2 and V is TRBV4-1; D not resolved. Germline CDR1 reads MGHRA; CDR2 reads YSYEKL. The CDR3 has 14 amino acids. V was shortened by 4 bases and J by 7 bases, with 13 bases between the two germline ends.

The table lists this clone with a few counts. The CDR3, as DNA: TGTGCCAGCAGCTTAGCAGGTTCGACCTATGGCTACACCTTC. It specifies CASSLAGSTYGYTF. The rearrangement uses TRBV11-2 and TRBJ1-2; no clear D. The CDR3 has 14 residues. The germline V and J ends were trimmed by 1 base and 4 bases, with 10 bases remaining between them. The germline CDR1 and CDR2 sequences are SGHAT and FQNNGV.

The chain recombines TRBV6-2 or TRBV6-3 with TRBJ1-1; D unresolved. In germline, CDR1 is MNHEY, CDR2 SVGEGT. V lost 6 bases to trimming and J lost 1 base, with 12 bases between them. The CDR3 is 14 amino acids. CDR3 amino acids: CASSTNIKNTEAFF. CDR3 DNA sequence: TGTGCCAGCAGCACAAACATAAAGAACACTGAAGCTTTCTTT.